Below are 22 T cell receptor beta chains sequenced from a single sample in a study of blood T cells in healthy people across ages. Sample-barcoded 5' priming and a J-beta primer mix drove a second PCR of roughly 6 to 12 cycles. TCRdb processed the 5' RACE reads anew with MiXCR; each CDR3 protein has one entry. The sample has about 720,000 distinct CDR3 sequences; 20% to 25% are singletons. These data are also associated with another study on T cells of mothers and their children.

Sequences were obtained from blood. The receptors derive from a boy aged 5-17 years in good health.

This clonotype has only a few counts. This rearrangement joins TRBV15 to TRBJ2-7, with D perhaps given as TRBD1 or TRBD2 (7 bases each). Trimming removed 5 bases from V and 1 base from J, with 21 bases in between. Germline values: CDR1 LNHNV, CDR2 YYDKDF (reference sequence). CDR3 length equals 17 residues. CDR3 coding DNA: TGTGCCACCAGCCCCGGGGAGGCAGGGGGGGTTTCCTACGAGCAGTACTTC. Its protein is CATSPGEAGGVSYEQYF.

V and J are TRBV6-2 or TRBV6-3 and TRBJ2-7, with D uncertain. The V and J ends lost 5 bases and 4 bases respectively, with 9 bases between them. The CDR3 length is 12 residues. Germline V gene sequence: CDR1 MNHEY, CDR2 SVGEGT. CDR3 nucleotides: TGTGCCAGCAGTCCGAGTTGGTACGAGCAGTACTTC. Translating it yields CASSPSWYEQYF.

This clonotype was seen a handful of times. The chain links TRBV3-1 to TRBJ2-1; 7 bases fit TRBD2. Trimming removed 1 base from V and 0 bases from J; junction bases left unmatched: 6. The CDR3 has 17 residues. Germline V gene sequence: CDR1 LGHDT, CDR2 YNNKEL (reference sequence). The CDR3 loop is CASSQVRRGSSYNEQFF. CDR3 in DNA: TGTGCCAGCAGCCAAGTTAGGCGGGGGAGCTCCTACAATGAGCAGTTCTTC.

This clonotype was detected only a few times. The rearrangement uses TRBV28 and TRBJ2-7; D unresolved. There are 11 residues in the CDR3. Germline V lookup: CDR1 MDHEN, CDR2 SYDVKM. V was shortened by 3 bases and J by 12 bases, with 12 bases between the two germline ends. This chain's CDR3 is CASSFQGSVYF. The CDR3 bases are TGTGCCAGCAGTTTTCAAGGAAGTGTGTACTTC. Together with reference TRBV28 and TRBJ2-7, the CDR3 gives the full variable domain: DVKVTQSSRYLVKRTGEKVFLECVQDMDHENMFWYRQDPGLGLRLIYFSYDVKMKEKGDIPEGYSVSREKKERFSLILESASTNQTSMYLCASSFQGSVYFGPGTRLTVT.

This chain connects TRBV29-1 to TRBJ2-7, with D maybe TRBD2 (5 bases). V was clipped by 1 base and J by 7 bases, with 14 bases between them. Germline CDR1 reads SQVTM; CDR2 reads ANQGSEA. The CDR3 runs to 13 residues. The CDR3 is CSVEGMRTGEQYF. CDR3 in DNA: TGCAGCGTTGAAGGCATGAGGACGGGGGAGCAGTACTTC.

About this clonotype itself: Its ends do not fully match the called genes, so a read error is possible. CDR3 region: CASSLGVSIYGYTF. DNA of the CDR3: TGTGCCAGCAGTTTAGGGGTGAGCATCTATGGCTACACCTTC. The chain recombines TRBV7-9 with TRBJ1-2, with D perhaps TRBD1 (5 bases). Germline V CDR1 and CDR2: SEHNR, FQNEAQ (reference sequence). The CDR3 extends over 14 amino acids.

The table lists this clonotype with a few counts. This rearrangement joins TRBV5-1 to TRBJ2-2; D gene uncertain. The germline V gene encodes CDR1 SGHRS and CDR2 YFSETQ. V dropped 0 bases and J dropped 1 base, with 7 bases sitting between them. This CDR3 spans 15 amino acids. The CDR3 DNA sequence: TGCGCCAGCAGCTTGGTTATTATGAACACCGGGGAGCTGTTTTTT. Protein: CASSLVIMNTGELFF.

The sample holds many counts of this clonotype. This sequence joins TRBV24-1 and TRBJ2-2; 7 nucleotides align to TRBD1. V lost 8 bases, J lost 1 base, and 3 bases stayed unmatched. The CDR3 is made up of 14 amino acids. Germline CDR1 reads KGHDR; CDR2 reads SFDVKD. In nucleotides, the CDR3 is TGTGCCACCACCGGGACAGAGAACACCGGGGAGCTGTTTTTT. It yields the protein CATTGTENTGELFF.

This clonotype was seen only a few times. CDR3 DNA: TGTGCCAGCAGTTCCTTGACAGGGACTAATGAAAAACTGTTTTTT. The encoded protein is CASSSLTGTNEKLFF. The V call is TRBV27, the J call TRBJ1-4, with 7 bases lining up with TRBD1. This CDR3 is 15 amino acids long. The J segment lost 2 bases and the V segment lost 4 bases, leaving 4 bases of the junction unmatched. Germline loops: CDR1 MNHEY, CDR2 SMNVEV (reference sequence).

This clonotype showed up just a few times. This chain links TRBV28 with TRBJ1-4; D uncertain. This CDR3 is built from 14 residues. Germline assignment: CDR1 MDHEN and CDR2 SYDVKM. Between the trimmed V and J ends, which lost 5 bases and 5 bases, there was a span of 12 bases. The DNA for the CDR3 is TGTGCCAGCAGTCGTGGCGGGAACAATGAAAAACTGTTTTTT. Protein product: CASSRGGNNEKLFF.

The chain couples TRBV4-1 to TRBJ2-7; the match to TRBD2 covers 13 bases. There are 15 residues in the CDR3. The germline CDR1 and CDR2 sequences are MGHRA and YSYEKL. Germline trimming cut 4 bases from V and 3 bases from J; bases unmatched to any gene: 3. The CDR3 DNA is TGCGCCAGCAGCCCGGGACTAGCGGGATACTACGAGCAGTACTTC. It codes for CASSPGLAGYYEQYF.

V is TRBV7-9 and J is TRBJ1-2; D is possibly TRBD1 (6 bases). Germline V lookup: CDR1 SEHNR, CDR2 FQNEAQ (reference sequence). This CDR3 is built from 12 residues. V lost 5 bases and J lost 12, with 16 bases in between. The DNA of the CDR3 is TGTGCCAGCAGCCTAGACCTCAGGGGCCACACCTTC. It translates to CASSLDLRGHTF. The full variable domain, its missing parts supplied by reference TRBV7-9 and TRBJ1-2, is DTGVSQNPRHKITKRGQNVTFRCDPISEHNRLYWYRQTLGQGPEFLTYFQNEAQLEKSRLLSDRFSAERPKGSFSTLEIQRTEQGDSAMYLCASSLDLRGHTFGSGTRLTVV.

This clonotype was counted only a few times. The rearrangement joins TRBV7-8 to TRBJ2-5; TRBD2 matches 11 bases. The CDR3 length is 16 residues. The V gene's germline CDR1 is SGHVS and CDR2 FQNEAQ. The V segment lost 5 bases and the J segment 4 bases; nucleotides outside the gene matches: 9. The CDR3 loop is CASSITSGSWAETQYF. CDR3 nucleotide sequence: TGTGCCAGCAGCATAACTAGCGGGAGTTGGGCAGAGACCCAGTACTTC.

This clonotype was observed a handful of times. The chain employs TRBV7-2 and TRBJ2-7, with TRBD1 matching over 9 bases. The germline V gene has CDR1 SGHTA and CDR2 FQGNSA. This CDR3 comprises 13 residues. V dropped 8 bases and J dropped 3; count of bases not matched to a gene: 5. The CDR3 reads CASGGGQGYEQYF. The CDR3 region has the DNA TGTGCCAGCGGCGGGGGACAGGGCTACGAGCAGTACTTC.

V and J are TRBV6-6 and TRBJ2-5, with D perhaps TRBD1 (5 bases). Per germline, CDR1 MNHNY and CDR2 SVGAGI (reference sequence). V shed 5 bases and J shed 3 bases, with 10 bases lying between them. This CDR3 has 13 residues. In DNA form, the CDR3 reads TGTGCCAGCAGTCCCGCAGGGAAAGAGACCCAGTACTTC. It is translated as CASSPAGKETQYF.

This clonotype came up a few times. The V and J genes are TRBV29-1 and TRBJ1-4, with a weak D call TRBD1 (5 bases). CDR3 length: 14 amino acids. V lost 4 bases and J 5 bases, leaving 14 bases between the germline ends. Germline V gene data show CDR1 as SQVTM and CDR2 as ANQGSEA. CDR3 sequence: CSVAARGDNEKLFF. The CDR3 coding sequence is TGCAGCGTTGCGGCCCGAGGGGACAATGAAAAACTGTTTTTT.

This clonotype was counted between two and nine times. The rearrangement joins TRBV6-6 to TRBJ2-5; D is possibly TRBD2 (6 bases). Trimming removed 2 bases from V and 2 bases from J, with 15 bases in between. The CDR3 runs to 16 residues. Germline assignment: CDR1 MNHNY and CDR2 SVGAGI (reference sequence). Written as DNA, the CDR3 is TGTGCCAGCAGTTACCCCGGGAGCCCCGAGCAAGAGACCCAGTACTTC. It yields the protein CASSYPGSPEQETQYF.

This clonotype was recorded a few times. V usage is TRBV7-8 and J usage is TRBJ2-2, with 12 bases identical to TRBD1. This CDR3 is 16 amino acids long. Trimming took 4 bases from V and 7 from J; bases not matched to a gene: 7. Germline lookup yields CDR1 SGHVS and CDR2 FQNEAQ. CDR3 loop: CASSSPGQGANGELFF. Here the CDR3 DNA reads TGTGCCAGCAGCTCCCCGGGACAGGGGGCAAACGGGGAGCTGTTTTTT. Complete variable domain (other parts from reference TRBV7-8 and TRBJ2-2): GAGVSQSPRYKVAKRGQDVALRCDPISGHVSLFWYQQALGQGPEFLTYFQNEAQLDKSGLPSDRFFAERPEGSVSTLKIQRTQQEDSAVYLCASSSPGQGANGELFFGEGSRLTVL.

The chain uses TRBV20-1 and TRBJ2-7; D not certain. The CDR3 spans 14 residues. Between the trimmed V and J ends, which lost 3 bases and 0 bases, there was a span of 12 bases. Germline CDR1 and CDR2: DFQATT and SNEGSKA (reference sequence). This CDR3 is CSASVPAISYEQYF. CDR3 bases: TGCAGTGCTAGTGTCCCGGCTATCTCCTACGAGCAGTACTTC.

This clonotype was counted only a few times. This chain connects TRBV7-3 to TRBJ1-3, with 8 positions matching TRBD1. The CDR3 runs 15 residues. The junction had 7 bases not matched to a gene; V was cut back by 5 bases and J by 4 bases. Germline assignment: CDR1 SGHTA and CDR2 FQGTGA. The chain's CDR3 is CASSDRGTPGNTIYF. The CDR3 DNA follows: TGTGCCAGCAGCGACAGGGGTACCCCAGGAAACACCATATATTTT.

In its sample, this clonotype was seen a few times. The chain is built from TRBV25-1 and TRBJ1-4; unclear D gene. The CDR3 spans 16 residues. The germline gives CDR1 MGHDK, CDR2 SYGVNS. V lost 3 bases and J lost 4, with 15 bases in between. This chain's CDR3 is CASSETSDGYNEKLFF. The CDR3 coding sequence is TGTGCCAGCAGTGAGACCTCGGACGGGTATAATGAAAAACTGTTTTTT.

This sequence joins TRBV7-6 and TRBJ2-2; unclear D gene. Trimming removed 2 bases at V and 0 bases at J, with 7 bases between. Germline values: CDR1 SGHVS, CDR2 FNYEAQ. The CDR3 runs to 15 residues. In nucleotides, the CDR3 is TGTGCCAGCAGCTTACTGGCCCCGAACACCGGGGAGCTGTTTTTT. Translating it yields CASSLLAPNTGELFF. Combining the CDR3 with reference TRBV7-6 and TRBJ2-2 gives the whole variable domain GAGVSQSPRYKVTKRGQDVALRCDPISGHVSLYWYRQALGQGPEFLTYFNYEAQQDKSGLPNDRFSAERPEGSISTLTIQRTEQRDSAMYRCASSLLAPNTGELFFGEGSRLTVL.